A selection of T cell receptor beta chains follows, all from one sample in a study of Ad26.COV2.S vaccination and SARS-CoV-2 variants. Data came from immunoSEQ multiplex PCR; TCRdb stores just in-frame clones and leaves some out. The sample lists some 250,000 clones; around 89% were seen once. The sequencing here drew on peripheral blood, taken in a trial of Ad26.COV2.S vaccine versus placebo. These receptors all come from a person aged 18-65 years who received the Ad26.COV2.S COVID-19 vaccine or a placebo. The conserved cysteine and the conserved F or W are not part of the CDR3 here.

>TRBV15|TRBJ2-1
ATSTRTENNEQF
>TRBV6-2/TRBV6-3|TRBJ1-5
ASSYSGGGVNQPQH
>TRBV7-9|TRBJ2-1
ASSLGRALYNEQF
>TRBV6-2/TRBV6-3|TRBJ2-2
ASSHWTRKTGELF
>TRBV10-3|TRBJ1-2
AISPRGGESYT
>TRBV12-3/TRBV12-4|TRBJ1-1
ASSSGPNTEAF
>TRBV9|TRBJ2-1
ASSAPGPSYNEQF
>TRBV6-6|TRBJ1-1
ASSHRDRNTEAF
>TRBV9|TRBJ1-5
ASSVGGGDNQPQH
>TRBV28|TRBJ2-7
ASQGVRYEQY
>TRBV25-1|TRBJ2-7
ASSDPTKISYEQY
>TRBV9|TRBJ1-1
ASSTVPGATEAF
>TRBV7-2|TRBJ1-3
ASSLDRSGNTIY
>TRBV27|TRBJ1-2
ASSSNYGYT
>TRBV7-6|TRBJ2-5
ASSLGSHPQETQY
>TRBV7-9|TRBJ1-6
ASSLSGQGHSPLH
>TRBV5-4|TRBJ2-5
ASSSQRGSQETQY
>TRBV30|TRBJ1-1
AWSVAGNTEAF
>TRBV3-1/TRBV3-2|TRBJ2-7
ASSPLAGKGEQY
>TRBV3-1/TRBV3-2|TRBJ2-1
ASSPLTSGTYNEQF
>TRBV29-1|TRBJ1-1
SVENTEAF
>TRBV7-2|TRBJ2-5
ASSLGIGRPQETQY
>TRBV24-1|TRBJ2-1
ATSDGPGTSGSRGEQF
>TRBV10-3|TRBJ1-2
AISEGLTGGRGYT
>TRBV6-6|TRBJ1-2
ASSYRDAEGYT
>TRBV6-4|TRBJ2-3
ASSEVAGSTDTQY
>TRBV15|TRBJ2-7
ATSSHFTGQDIEQY
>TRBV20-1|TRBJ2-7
SASIPGQGPYEQY
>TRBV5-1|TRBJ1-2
ASSGDPSLIYGYT
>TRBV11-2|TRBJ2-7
ASSLAQAAHEQY
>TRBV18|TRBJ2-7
ASSTSWGQGGNEQY
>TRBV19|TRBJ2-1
ASSYRGISYNEQF
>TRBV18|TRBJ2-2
ASSPQRGGNTGELF
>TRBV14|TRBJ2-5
ASSRTGGKETQY
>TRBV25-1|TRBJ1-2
ASSETAGGYGYT
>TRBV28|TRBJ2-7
ASSSSYEQY
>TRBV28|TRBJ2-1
ASSLPVGQGNNEQF
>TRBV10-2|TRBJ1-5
ASSGQGWQPQH
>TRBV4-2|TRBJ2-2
ASSQVSGLAGENTGELF
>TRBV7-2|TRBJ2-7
ASSLSDSGYEQY
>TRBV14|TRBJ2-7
ASSQRSGTGIKNEQY